The rows below give T cell receptor beta chains drawn from one sample of a study of T-cell reconstitution after alpha-beta-depleted transplantation in children. TCRdb used MiXCR to reprocess the PCR reads, holding one entry per CDR3 protein. The data show 480,000 or so distinct CDR3 sequences, approximately 10% seen once. The sequencing here drew on PBMCs, taken before TCRalphabeta/CD19-depleted stem cell transplant. The origin of the receptors is a child younger than 10 with inherited bone marrow failure, due to receive a stem cell transplant. Each CDR3 is given with its conserved first and last residue. The D gene is left open where the match is weak. Not all rows give a size; the values are once, few, many and, for expanded clones, a class.

clone_size: few
v_call: TRBV4-2
d_call: -
j_call: TRBJ2-5
cdr3_aa: CASSPGPQSQYF
cdr3_nt: TGTGCCAGCAGCCCCGGGCCTCAGTCCCAGTACTTC

clone_size: many
v_call: TRBV20-1
d_call: -
j_call: TRBJ2-5
cdr3_aa: CSANNPATGTQYF
cdr3_nt: TGCAGTGCCAACAACCCTGCCACAGGGACCCAGTACTTC

clone_size: many
v_call: TRBV12-3/TRBV12-4
d_call: -
j_call: TRBJ2-5
cdr3_aa: CASSFGQETQYF
cdr3_nt: TGCGCCAGCAGCTTTGGGCAAGAGACCCAGTACTTC

clone_size: many
v_call: TRBV27
d_call: -
j_call: TRBJ1-1
cdr3_aa: CASSLSGVDWNTEAFF
cdr3_nt: TGTGCCAGCAGTTTATCCGGGGTTGACTGGAACACTGAAGCTTTCTTT

clone_size: many
v_call: TRBV7-8
d_call: TRBD1
j_call: TRBJ1-6
cdr3_aa: CASSLIGQGANSPLHF
cdr3_nt: TGTGCCAGCAGCTTAATCGGACAGGGGGCAAATTCACCCCTCCACTTT

clone_size: many
v_call: TRBV20-1
d_call: -
j_call: TRBJ2-2
cdr3_aa: CSLSGTHTGELFF
cdr3_nt: TGCAGTCTCTCCGGGACGCACACCGGGGAGCTGTTTTTT

clone_size: many
v_call: TRBV5-1
d_call: -
j_call: TRBJ1-2
cdr3_aa: CASSSTPGTYGYTF
cdr3_nt: TGCGCCAGCAGCTCAACCCCCGGGACATATGGCTACACCTTC

clone_size: -
v_call: TRBV20-1
d_call: -
j_call: TRBJ2-3
cdr3_aa: CSAPSRGVTDTQYF
cdr3_nt: TGCAGTGCTCCAAGCCGGGGAGTAACAGATACGCAGTATTTT

clone_size: many
v_call: TRBV7-2
d_call: TRBD2
j_call: TRBJ2-1
cdr3_aa: CASSSGGRADEQFF
cdr3_nt: TGTGCCAGCAGCTCTGGCGGGAGAGCCGATGAGCAGTTCTTC

clone_size: many
v_call: TRBV27
d_call: -
j_call: TRBJ2-7
cdr3_aa: CASSFLPLRAGQYF
cdr3_nt: TGTGCCAGCAGTTTCCTTCCGTTACGGGCTGGGCAGTACTTC

clone_size: many
v_call: TRBV7-8
d_call: TRBD2
j_call: TRBJ2-7
cdr3_aa: CASSLETSGTFSSYEQYF
cdr3_nt: TGTGCCAGCAGCTTAGAAACTAGCGGGACTTTTAGCTCCTACGAGCAGTACTTC

clone_size: many
v_call: TRBV7-2
d_call: -
j_call: TRBJ2-5
cdr3_aa: CASSNRAPPETQYF
cdr3_nt: TGTGCCAGCAGCAACCGGGCCCCTCCCGAGACCCAGTACTTC

clone_size: many
v_call: TRBV4-3
d_call: TRBD2
j_call: TRBJ2-1
cdr3_aa: CASSQDWRETQFF
cdr3_nt: TGCGCCAGCAGCCAAGATTGGCGGGAGACACAGTTCTTC

clone_size: many
v_call: TRBV2
d_call: -
j_call: TRBJ2-7
cdr3_aa: CASTDYPYEQYF
cdr3_nt: TGTGCCAGCACTGACTACCCCTACGAGCAGTACTTC

clone_size: many
v_call: TRBV19
d_call: TRBD1
j_call: TRBJ2-7
cdr3_aa: CASSTRTGPENEQYF
cdr3_nt: TGTGCCAGTAGTACTCGGACAGGGCCCGAAAACGAGCAGTACTTC

clone_size: -
v_call: TRBV6-5
d_call: -
j_call: TRBJ2-7
cdr3_aa: CASSYNSGSSYEQYF
cdr3_nt: TGTGCCAGCAGTTACAATAGCGGTTCGAGCTACGAGCAGTACTTC

clone_size: few
v_call: TRBV10-1
d_call: TRBD2
j_call: TRBJ2-1
cdr3_aa: CASSSGRIDEQFF
cdr3_nt: TGCGCCAGCAGTAGCGGGAGGATTGATGAGCAGTTCTTC

clone_size: few
v_call: TRBV19
d_call: -
j_call: TRBJ2-7
cdr3_aa: CASSTKLGLDEQYF
cdr3_nt: TGTGCCAGTAGTACGAAACTAGGGCTGGACGAGCAGTACTTC

clone_size: many
v_call: TRBV25-1
d_call: -
j_call: TRBJ2-5
cdr3_aa: CASSEYDGRETQYF
cdr3_nt: TGTGCCAGCAGTGAATACGATGGCCGAGAGACCCAGTACTTC

clone_size: many
v_call: TRBV29-1
d_call: TRBD2
j_call: TRBJ2-5
cdr3_aa: CSVEDRASGGETQYF
cdr3_nt: TGCAGCGTTGAAGATCGGGCTAGCGGAGGGGAGACCCAGTACTTC

clone_size: many
v_call: TRBV20-1
d_call: -
j_call: TRBJ2-1
cdr3_aa: CSAAHRPYNEQFF
cdr3_nt: TGCAGTGCCGCCCACAGACCCTACAATGAGCAGTTCTTC